These 27 T cell receptor beta chains share one sample of origin, sequenced in a study of T-cell reconstitution after alpha-beta-depleted transplantation in children. Preparation of the TCRbeta library involved a method that used unique molecular identifiers. TCRdb called the PCR reads again in MiXCR, with one record for every CDR3 protein. The repertoire holds some 840,000 distinct CDR3 sequences, with roughly 15% as singletons. Sequencing was performed on PBMCs, mostly from graft donor cells, taken 360 days after TCRalphabeta/CD19-depleted stem cell transplant. The receptors shown here come from a male patient younger than 18 who had a stem cell transplant for acute lymphoblastic leukemia, so the T cells may come from the graft donor.

A few counts support this clonotype. The CDR3 loop reads CASSQVSAGVYNTEAFF. The CDR3 coding sequence is TGTGCCAGCAGCCAAGTTAGTGCAGGGGTGTATAACACTGAAGCTTTCTTT. V gene TRBV3-1 combines with J gene TRBJ1-1; weak D call: TRBD1 (6 bases). Germline V lookup: CDR1 LGHDT, CDR2 YNNKEL (reference sequence). Between the trimmed V and J ends, which lost 1 base and 2 bases, there was a span of 17 bases. The CDR3 is 17 residues long. Based on the CDR3 plus reference TRBV3-1 and TRBJ1-1, the full variable domain is DTAVSQTPKYLVTQMGNDKSIKCEQNLGHDTMYWYKQDSKKFLKIMFSYNNKELIINETVPNRFSPKSPDKAHLNLHINSLELGDSAVYFCASSQVSAGVYNTEAFFGQGTRLTVV.

This clonotype was recorded at least ten times. The chain combines TRBV2 with TRBJ2-7, with D hard to call. Germline CDR1 and CDR2: SNHLY and FYNNEI. CDR3 length equals 13 residues. The V gene lost 6 bases and the J gene lost 0 bases, with 9 bases spanning the gap. The CDR3, as DNA: TGTGCCAGCAGCGCACGACTCTCCTACGAGCAGTACTTC. Protein product: CASSARLSYEQYF.

This clonotype turned up a few times. This rearrangement joins TRBV29-1 to TRBJ2-7, with D perhaps matching TRBD1 (5 bases). Between the trimmed V and J ends, which lost 4 bases and 6 bases, there was a span of 7 bases. The germline V gene has CDR1 SQVTM and CDR2 ANQGSEA. CDR3 length: 10 residues. Written as DNA, the CDR3 is TGCAGCGTTGTAAGGGGCGAGCAGTACTTC. This encodes CSVVRGEQYF.

This clonotype was observed once. Given the absence of the conserved phenylalanine or tryptophan at the CDR3 end, a read error is likely. The chain combines TRBV5-1 with TRBJ2-1; a weak D match, TRBD2 (5 bases). Trimming removed 0 bases at V and 3 bases at J, with 13 bases between. This CDR3 region has 16 residues. CDR1 SGHRS and CDR2 YFSETQ come from the germline V gene. In nucleotides, the CDR3 is TGCGCCAGCAGCTTGGTCCTAGCCCTCAACTACAATGAGCAGTTCATC. Residues: CASSLVLALNYNEQFI.

This clonotype turned up a few times. This rearrangement joins TRBV12-3 or TRBV12-4 to TRBJ1-6; the match to TRBD1 covers 7 bases. V lost 5 bases to trimming and J lost 0 bases; unmatched junction nucleotides: 4. The CDR3 is 16 amino acids. CDR3 loop: CASSPRDSSYNSPLHF. The CDR3 DNA follows: TGTGCCAGCAGTCCGAGGGACAGCTCCTATAATTCACCCCTCCACTTT.

The CDR3 spells CAITARGRNYGYTF. The CDR3 nucleotides read TGTGCCATCACCGCGCGAGGGCGGAACTATGGCTACACCTTC. The V call is TRBV10-3, the J call TRBJ1-2; D not resolved. Trimming took 7 bases from V and 2 from J, leaving 14 bases between them. The CDR3 runs to 14 residues. Germline CDR1 ENHRY, CDR2 SYGVKD.

This clonotype was detected a few times. The chain combines TRBV2 with TRBJ1-4; D remains ambiguous. The CDR3 length is 12 residues. Germline V gene data show CDR1 as SNHLY and CDR2 as FYNNEI. V lost 7 bases to trimming and J lost 11 bases, with 14 bases between them. This chain's CDR3 is CASTRQPSKLFF. The CDR3 coding sequence is TGTGCCAGCACGCGCCAGCCGAGTAAACTGTTTTTT.

The gene calls are TRBV5-1 and TRBJ2-5; 8 bases fit TRBD2. The CDR3 length is 14 residues. With 10 bases clipped from V and 5 bases from J, the junction kept 13 bases outside the gene matches. Germline CDR1 SGHRS, CDR2 YFSETQ. CDR3 in DNA: TGCGCCTCCGACTCGGGAGGGCCATGGGAGACCCAGTACTTC. This gives the protein CASDSGGPWETQYF.

The CDR3 protein is CASSFLPGKAFF. Here the CDR3 DNA reads TGTGCCAGCAGTTTTCTTCCAGGAAAAGCTTTCTTT. The gene calls are TRBV28 and TRBJ1-1; D ambiguous. Between the trimmed V and J ends, which lost 3 bases and 9 bases, there was a span of 11 bases. This CDR3 contains 12 residues. Germline-derived CDR1 and CDR2 are MDHEN and SYDVKM.

This chain uses TRBV20-1 with TRBJ2-7, with a weak D call TRBD2 (6 bases). With 4 bases removed from V and 6 bases from J, the gap between germline ends came to 10 bases. CDR3 length: 11 residues. Germline loops: CDR1 DFQATT, CDR2 SNEGSKA (reference sequence). In DNA, the CDR3 is TGCAGTGCTATGACTAGAGGCGAGCAGTACTTC. Encoded protein: CSAMTRGEQYF.

The chain is built from TRBV10-3 and TRBJ2-1; TRBD2 agrees at 14 bases. Trimming cost V 5 bases and J 5 bases; bases outside gene matches: 8. CDR1 is ENHRY and CDR2 is SYGVKD in the germline V gene. The CDR3 length is 17 residues. The chain's CDR3 is CAISPGTSGRINNEQFF. The DNA for the CDR3 is TGTGCCATCAGTCCGGGGACTAGCGGGAGAATTAACAATGAGCAGTTCTTC.

The chain uses TRBV29-1 and TRBJ2-1, with 11 bases matching TRBD2. The CDR3 consists of 15 residues. From germline, CDR1 is SQVTM and CDR2 ANQGSEA. Trimming at V came to 4 bases and at J to 5 bases, leaving 7 bases not matched to a gene. CDR3 loop: CSVVLAGGINNEQFF. The DNA for the CDR3 is TGCAGCGTTGTGTTAGCGGGAGGGATAAACAATGAGCAGTTCTTC.

This chain links TRBV2 with TRBJ2-2, with TRBD1 as a possible D gene (6 bases). CDR1 and CDR2 (germline): SNHLY, FYNNEI. Trimming pared 7 bases from V and 6 bases from J, leaving 12 bases between. CDR3 length: 13 residues. For the CDR3, the DNA is TGTGCCAGCATCGAACAGGGTCCCGGGGAGCTGTTTTTT. Amino acid sequence: CASIEQGPGELFF.

This clonotype was detected ten times or more. The chain has TRBV12-3 or TRBV12-4 and TRBJ2-7; D unclear. The V end lost 1 base, the J end lost 2 bases, and 9 bases lay between the germline ends. The CDR3 is made up of 14 amino acids. Written as DNA, the CDR3 is TGTGCCAGCAGTTTAGTTGGAGTTACCTACGAGCAGTACTTC. Protein: CASSLVGVTYEQYF.

The J gene is TRBJ2-7, the V gene TRBV10-3; 8 nucleotides match TRBD1. CDR1 ENHRY and CDR2 SYGVKD come from the germline V gene. This CDR3 spans 13 amino acids. Losses at the gene ends were 6 bases for V and 3 bases for J; bases not matched to a gene: 4. Here the CDR3 DNA reads TGTGCCATCAGCGGACAGGGCTTCTACGAGCAGTACTTC. This translates into CAISGQGFYEQYF.

The rearrangement uses TRBV5-1 and TRBJ2-7, with D perhaps matching TRBD2 (7 bases). CDR3 length: 14 amino acids. V was pared by 5 bases and J by 0 bases, with 12 bases between. CDR1 SGHRS and CDR2 YFSETQ come from the germline V gene. CDR3 protein: CASRRGGDSYEQYF. In DNA, the CDR3 is TGCGCCAGCAGAAGAGGGGGGGACTCCTACGAGCAGTACTTC.

Only a few counts were recorded for this clonotype. The genes are TRBV12-3 or TRBV12-4 and TRBJ2-2; the D gene could be TRBD1 or TRBD2 (5 bases each). The CDR3 extends over 14 amino acids. Trimming pared 6 bases from V and 6 bases from J, leaving 14 bases between. CDR3 residues: CASRTTRGAGELFF. CDR3 sequence (DNA): TGTGCCAGCAGAACCACTAGGGGAGCCGGGGAGCTGTTTTTT.

This clonotype has just a few counts. The chain couples TRBV29-1 to TRBJ1-1; no definite D call. CDR1 and CDR2 from the germline V gene are SQVTM and ANQGSEA. The ends were cut back, 1 base at V and 0 bases at J, with 3 bases in the middle. The length of the CDR3 is 12 residues. The CDR3 reads CSVEGMNTEAFF. The CDR3 DNA reads as TGCAGCGTTGAAGGTATGAACACTGAAGCTTTCTTT.

As DNA, the CDR3 is TGCAGTGCTAACAGGGGGAGCGGAAACAATGAGCAGTTCTTC. Encoded protein: CSANRGSGNNEQFF. The V and J genes are TRBV20-1 and TRBJ2-1, with 8 bases aligning to TRBD1. V shed 4 bases, J shed 5 bases, and the junction held 7 bases outside the gene matches. The CDR3 runs to 14 residues. Per the germline V gene, CDR1 is DFQATT and CDR2 is SNEGSKA (reference sequence).

This clonotype was observed a few times. The CDR3 DNA sequence: TGCAGTGCTAGAGAAACAGGGGCCGCCAAAAACATTCAGTACTTC. Translated, it gives CSARETGAAKNIQYF. The chain combines TRBV20-1 with TRBJ2-4; 7 bases are a match to TRBD1. CDR1 is DFQATT, CDR2 SNEGSKA, per germline (reference sequence). The V and J ends lost 0 bases and 1 base, in that order; junction bases with no gene match: 3. This CDR3 region has 15 residues.

The chain uses TRBV3-1 and TRBJ2-1, with 9 nucleotides matching TRBD1. This CDR3 contains 15 residues. V trimming: 6 bases; J trimming: 8 bases; junction bases outside the gene matches: 11. Per the germline V gene, CDR1 is LGHDT and CDR2 is YNNKEL (reference sequence). CDR3 residues: CASSRPGTGYHEQFF. DNA for the CDR3: TGTGCCAGCAGTCGCCCCGGGACAGGGTACCATGAGCAGTTCTTC.

This chain's CDR3 is CASSQEIGKNRLDEQYF. The CDR3 coding sequence is TGCGCCAGCAGCCAAGAGATCGGGAAGAATCGATTAGACGAGCAGTACTTC. V and J are TRBV4-1 and TRBJ2-7; TRBD2 is a possible D gene (5 bases). The CDR3 is 17 amino acids. In germline, CDR1 is MGHRA, CDR2 YSYEKL. The V end lost 0 bases, the J end lost 5 bases, and 20 bases lay between the germline ends.

At least ten counts were recorded for this clonotype. This sequence joins TRBV5-8 and TRBJ1-5; the D is unclear. The CDR3 covers 13 residues. CDR1 and CDR2 (germline): SGHTS, YDEGEE. The V end lost 6 bases, the J end lost 2 bases, and 9 bases lay between the germline ends. Here the CDR3 DNA reads TGTGCCAGCATGAATCAGGGCAATCAGCCCCAGCATTTT. This sequence encodes CASMNQGNQPQHF.

This clonotype has a handful of counts. The V gene is TRBV18, the J gene TRBJ2-7, with a possible D match to TRBD2 (6 bases). Germline CDR1 KGHSH, CDR2 LQKENI. This CDR3 is built from 15 residues. Deletions cut 1 base from V and 3 bases from J, with 13 bases between. Here the CDR3 DNA reads TGTGCCAGCTCACCACATCTGGGAGGAAGCTACGAGCAGTACTTC. It yields the protein CASSPHLGGSYEQYF.

This clonotype was recorded a few times. The rearrangement uses TRBV27 and TRBJ2-2, with 8 bases that match TRBD1. Germline values: CDR1 MNHEY, CDR2 SMNVEV (reference sequence). CDR3 size: 15 residues. J lost 7 bases, V lost 0 bases, and 4 bases had no gene match. DNA for the CDR3: TGTGCCAGCAGTTTATCCCCAGGGGGCGGCGGGGAGCTGTTTTTT. It yields the protein CASSLSPGGGGELFF.

This clonotype was counted only a few times. The J gene is TRBJ2-1, the V gene TRBV11-2; the D is unclear. The germline V gene has CDR1 SGHAT and CDR2 FQNNGV. V shed 6 bases and J shed 1 base, with 7 bases lying between them. The CDR3 consists of 13 residues. The CDR3 spells CASRYKSYNEQFF. CDR3 coding DNA: TGTGCCAGCAGATATAAGTCCTACAATGAGCAGTTCTTC.

The chain recombines TRBV20-1 with TRBJ2-1, with D perhaps matching TRBD2 (5 bases). This CDR3 region has 15 residues. CDR1 DFQATT and CDR2 SNEGSKA come from the germline V gene (reference sequence). The V end lost 8 bases, the J end lost 2 bases, and 19 bases lay between the germline ends. The CDR3 loop reads CSPASKSSPYNEQFF. The DNA of the CDR3 is TGCAGTCCGGCTAGCAAGTCTTCGCCCTACAATGAGCAGTTCTTC.